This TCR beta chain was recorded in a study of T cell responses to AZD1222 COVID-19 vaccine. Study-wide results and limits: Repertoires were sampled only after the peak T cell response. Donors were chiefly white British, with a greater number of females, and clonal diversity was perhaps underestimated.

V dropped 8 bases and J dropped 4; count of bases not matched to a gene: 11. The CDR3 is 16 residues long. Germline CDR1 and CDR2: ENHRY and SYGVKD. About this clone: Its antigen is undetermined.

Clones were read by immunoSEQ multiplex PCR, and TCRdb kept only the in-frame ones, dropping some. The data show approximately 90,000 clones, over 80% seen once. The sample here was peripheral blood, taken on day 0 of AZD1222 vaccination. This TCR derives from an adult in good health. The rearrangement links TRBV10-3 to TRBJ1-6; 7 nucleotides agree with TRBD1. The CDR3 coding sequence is TGTGCCATCGCTCCCCGGGCAGGGGGTTATAATTCACCCCTCCACTTT. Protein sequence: CAIAPRAGGYNSPLHF.